The rows below give T cell receptor beta chains drawn from one sample of a study of blood T cell repertoires in COVID-19. The protocol was immunoSEQ multiplex PCR, while the TCRdb copy is restricted to in-frame clones and leaves out a portion. The sample holds about 41,000 clones; over 80% are singletons and the top ten take 35% to 55%. Sequencing input: peripheral blood. Every receptor here comes from a woman of 80 years or more with acute or convalescent COVID-19. The CDR3 runs from the conserved cysteine through the conserved F or W. D genes are given only for firm matches. Clone size appears in some rows only: once, few, many, or a class for an expanded clone.

NA	TRBV19	TRBJ1-4	TRBD1	CASSSTGPTGSNEKLFF	TGTGCCAGTAGTTCCACGGGACCGACAGGGTCGAATGAAAAACTGTTTTTT
NA	TRBV5-1	TRBJ1-3	TRBD1	CASSLRTGHSGNTIYF	TGCGCCAGCAGCCTGCGGACAGGCCACTCTGGAAACACCATATATTTT
NA	TRBV2	TRBJ1-3	NA	CASSADPGRNTIYF	TGTGCCAGCAGTGCAGACCCAGGGAGGAACACCATATATTTT
NA	TRBV18	TRBJ1-4	NA	CASRSGTNQEKLFF	TGTGCCAGCCGATCCGGGACAAATCAAGAAAAACTGTTTTTT
NA	TRBV18	TRBJ2-7	TRBD2	CASSRTSGDRWEQYF	TGTGCCAGCTCACGGACTAGCGGGGACCGCTGGGAGCAGTACTTC
NA	TRBV3-1/TRBV3-2	TRBJ1-2	NA	CASSPDLSGEGYTF	TGTGCCAGCAGTCCGGATCTATCCGGGGAAGGCTACACCTTC
NA	TRBV7-2	TRBJ2-5	TRBD2	CASSLVSGGWETQYF	TGTGCCAGCAGCTTAGTAAGCGGGGGGTGGGAGACCCAGTACTTC
NA	TRBV25-1	TRBJ2-3	NA	CASSEAAATDTQYF	TGTGCCAGCAGTGAAGCGGCAGCCACAGATACGCAGTATTTT
NA	TRBV5-1	TRBJ1-2	NA	CASSLDAGVNYGYTF	TGCGCCAGCAGCTTGGACGCAGGGGTTAACTATGGCTACACCTTC
NA	TRBV30	TRBJ1-6	NA	CAWSGRGSDSPLHF	TGTGCCTGGAGTGGCCGGGGGTCGGATTCACCCCTCCACTTT
NA	TRBV5-1	TRBJ1-1	TRBD1	CASARGTNTEAFF	TGCGCCAGTGCCAGGGGGACGAACACTGAAGCTTTCTTT
NA	TRBV23-1	TRBJ1-1	NA	CASSQVRDCGENTEAFF	TGCGCCAGCAGTCAAGTCAGGGATTGCGGGGAAAACACTGAAGCTTTCTTT
few	TRBV9	TRBJ1-3	NA	CASSVGRHEAGNTIYF	TGTGCCAGCAGCGTAGGTCGTCACGAGGCTGGAAACACCATATATTTT
NA	TRBV24-1	TRBJ1-5	NA	CATSDPGSGNQPQHF	TGTGCCACCAGTGACCCAGGGTCAGGAAATCAGCCCCAGCATTTT
NA	TRBV3-1/TRBV3-2	TRBJ2-2	NA	CASSQDKGTSFAGELFF	TGTGCCAGCAGCCAAGATAAGGGGACTTCCTTCGCCGGGGAGCTGTTTTTT
NA	TRBV3-1/TRBV3-2	TRBJ2-3	NA	CASSQRGRRDTQYF	TGTGCCAGCAGCCAGCGGGGTCGGAGAGATACGCAGTATTTT
NA	TRBV5-1	TRBJ1-2	NA	CASSYPRGGSGYTF	TGCGCCAGCAGCTATCCCCGGGGGGGCTCTGGCTACACCTTC
NA	TRBV7-9	TRBJ1-2	NA	CASSSGVEGYTF	TGTGCCAGCAGTTCGGGGGTGGAAGGCTACACCTTC
NA	TRBV5-8	TRBJ1-6	NA	CASSWGGYIEASYNSPLHF	TGTGCCAGCAGCTGGGGGGGGTACATAGAAGCCTCCTATAATTCACCCCTCCACTTT
NA	TRBV4-2	TRBJ1-2	TRBD1	CASSQGQGANYGYTF	TGTGCCAGCAGCCAGGGACAGGGGGCAAACTATGGCTACACCTTC
NA	TRBV2	TRBJ1-1	NA	CASSERGVGTEAFF	TGTGCCAGCAGTGAAAGGGGTGTTGGCACTGAAGCTTTCTTT
NA	TRBV10-1	TRBJ1-4	NA	CASSPGDFNEKLFF	TGCGCCAGCAGTCCCGGGGACTTTAATGAAAAACTGTTTTTT
NA	TRBV18	TRBJ1-2	NA	CASSPNQQVPYGYTF	TGTGCCAGCTCGCCCAATCAACAGGTTCCCTATGGCTACACCTTC
NA	TRBV9	TRBJ1-2	NA	CASSLSPDSKGGYTF	TGTGCCAGCAGCCTAAGCCCGGACAGCAAGGGTGGCTACACCTTC
NA	TRBV7-2	TRBJ2-7	TRBD2	CASSLGPAGGYNYEQYF	TGTGCCAGCAGCTTGGGGCCAGCGGGGGGATATAATTACGAGCAGTACTTC
few	TRBV3-1/TRBV3-2	TRBJ1-2	NA	CASSQNRESYGYTF	TGTGCCAGCAGCCAAAACAGGGAATCCTATGGCTACACCTTC
NA	TRBV4-1	TRBJ1-1	NA	CASSQDEEGVTEAFF	TGCGCCAGCAGCCAAGATGAAGAGGGAGTCACTGAAGCTTTCTTT
NA	TRBV15	TRBJ2-7	NA	CATSRGGEAYEQYF	TGTGCCACCAGCAGAGGGGGGGAGGCCTACGAGCAGTACTTC
few	TRBV7-8	TRBJ1-1	TRBD1	CASSSRGQGARAFF	TGTGCCAGCAGCTCCCGGGGACAGGGGGCGCGGGCTTTCTTT
once	TRBV9	TRBJ1-6	TRBD1	CASSPGQADSPLHF	TGTGCCAGCAGTCCGGGACAGGCGGATTCACCCCTCCACTTT
NA	TRBV4-3	TRBJ1-6	TRBD1	CASSRTGLGNSPLHF	TGCGCCAGCAGCCGGACAGGGTTGGGGAATTCACCCCTCCACTTT
NA	TRBV27	TRBJ1-5	NA	CASSFLGRNQPQHF	TGTGCCAGCAGTTTCCTGGGGCGCAATCAGCCCCAGCATTTT
NA	TRBV7-2	TRBJ2-7	NA	CASSWLGGEQYF	TGTGCCAGCAGCTGGCTCGGGGGCGAGCAGTACTTC
NA	TRBV4-3	TRBJ2-7	TRBD2	CASSPFWASGGPYEQYF	TGCGCCAGCAGCCCATTTTGGGCTAGCGGGGGGCCCTACGAGCAGTACTTC
NA	TRBV3-1/TRBV3-2	TRBJ1-1	NA	CASSQDTRNTEAFF	TGTGCCAGCAGCCAAGATACCAGGAACACTGAAGCTTTCTTT
NA	TRBV3-1/TRBV3-2	TRBJ1-2	NA	CASSQDGGLGYTF	TGTGCCAGCAGCCAAGATGGCGGCCTTGGCTACACCTTC
NA	TRBV2	TRBJ1-6	NA	CASSGDHSPLHF	TGTGCCAGCAGCGGGGATCATTCACCCCTCCACTTT
NA	TRBV15	TRBJ2-5	TRBD2	CATSSPGTIKGVETQYF	TGTGCCACCAGCAGCCCTGGGACTATAAAGGGTGTCGAGACCCAGTACTTC
NA	TRBV5-1	TRBJ2-1	NA	CASSLAGQGGCFF	TGCGCCAGCAGCTTGGCTGGGCAGGGAGGATGCTTCTTC
NA	TRBV5-6	TRBJ1-4	NA	CASSYTGWDEKLFF	TGTGCCAGCAGTTATACAGGGTGGGATGAAAAACTGTTTTTT
NA	TRBV9	TRBJ2-2	NA	CASSPRGAGLNTGELFF	TGTGCCAGCAGCCCCCGCGGGGCAGGACTGAACACCGGGGAGCTGTTTTTT
NA	TRBV10-3	TRBJ1-5	NA	CATGGANSNQPQHF	TGTGCCACGGGGGGGGCTAATAGCAATCAGCCCCAGCATTTT
NA	TRBV27	TRBJ1-2	NA	CASSPLGQGSRGYGYTF	TGTGCCAGCAGTCCCCTTGGGCAGGGGAGTCGGGGCTATGGCTACACCTTC